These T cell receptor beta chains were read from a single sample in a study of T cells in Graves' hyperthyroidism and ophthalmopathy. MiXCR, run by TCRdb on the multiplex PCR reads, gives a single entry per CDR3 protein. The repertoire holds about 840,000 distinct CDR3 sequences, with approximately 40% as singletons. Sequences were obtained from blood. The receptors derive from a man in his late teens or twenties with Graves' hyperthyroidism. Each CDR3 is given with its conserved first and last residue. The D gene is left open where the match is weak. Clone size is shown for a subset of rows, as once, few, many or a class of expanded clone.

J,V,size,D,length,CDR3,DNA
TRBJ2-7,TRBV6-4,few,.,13,CASSKTVTYEQYF,TGTGCCAGCAGTAAGACGGTAACCTACGAGCAGTACTTC
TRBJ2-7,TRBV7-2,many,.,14,CASSSMDSSYEQYF,TGTGCCAGCAGCTCGATGGACAGTTCCTACGAGCAGTACTTC
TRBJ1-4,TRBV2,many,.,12,CASRIHNEKLFF,TGTGCCAGCAGGATCCATAATGAAAAACTGTTTTTT
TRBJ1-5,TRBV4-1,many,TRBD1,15,CASSQAVGQAKPQHF,TGCGCCAGCAGCCAAGCTGTAGGACAGGCCAAGCCCCAGCATTTT
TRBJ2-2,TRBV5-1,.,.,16,CASSLDSGEVFRELFF,TGCGCCAGCAGCTTGGATTCAGGGGAGGTTTTCCGGGAGCTGTTTTTT
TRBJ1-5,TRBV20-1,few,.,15,CSASARGMVGQPQHF,TGCAGTGCTTCAGCTAGGGGGATGGTGGGTCAGCCCCAGCATTTT
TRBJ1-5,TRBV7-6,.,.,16,CASSPAPGYSNQPQHF,TGTGCCAGCAGCCCAGCCCCAGGGTATAGCAATCAGCCCCAGCATTTT
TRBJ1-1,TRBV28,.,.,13,CASSEDKTTEAFF,TGTGCCAGCAGTGAAGACAAGACAACTGAAGCTTTCTTT
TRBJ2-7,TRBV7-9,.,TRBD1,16,CASSLAGQGEGYEQYF,TGTGCCAGCAGCTTGGCAGGACAGGGGGAAGGCTACGAGCAGTACTTC
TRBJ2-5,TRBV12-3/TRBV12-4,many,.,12,CASSFTGNDQYF,TGTGCCAGCAGTTTTACGGGGAATGACCAGTACTTC
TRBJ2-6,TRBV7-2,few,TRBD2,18,CASPSGLAGGTGANVLTF,TGTGCCAGCCCATCCGGGCTAGCGGGGGGGACTGGGGCCAACGTCCTGACTTTC
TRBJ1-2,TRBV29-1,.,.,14,CSASSPNLQNGYTF,TGCAGCGCCAGCAGCCCCAACTTACAGAATGGCTACACCTTC
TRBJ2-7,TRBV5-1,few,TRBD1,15,CASSEGTGGGYEQYF,TGCGCCAGCAGCGAGGGGACAGGGGGTGGATACGAGCAGTACTTC
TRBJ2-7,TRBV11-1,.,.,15,CASSFQGVKDYEQYF,TGTGCCAGCAGCTTTCAAGGCGTTAAAGACTACGAGCAGTACTTC
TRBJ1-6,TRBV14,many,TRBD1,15,CASSRGTAYNSPLHF,TGTGCCAGCAGCCGCGGGACAGCATATAATTCACCCCTCCACTTT
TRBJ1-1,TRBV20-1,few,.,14,CSARSPGGGGEAFF,TGCAGTGCTAGGTCCCCGGGGGGGGGTGGAGAAGCTTTCTTT
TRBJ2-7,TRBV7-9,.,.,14,CASSLKGSYGEQYF,TGTGCCAGCAGCCTGAAGGGGTCTTATGGTGAGCAGTACTTC
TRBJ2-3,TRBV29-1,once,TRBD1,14,CSVPGQGGTDTQYF,TGCAGCGTACCTGGACAGGGAGGCACAGATACGCAGTATTTT
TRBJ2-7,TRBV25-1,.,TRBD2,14,CASTSAGGYDEQYF,TGTGCCAGCACTTCAGCGGGAGGGTACGACGAGCAGTACTTC
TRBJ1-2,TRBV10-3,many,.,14,CATPTGNGNYGYTF,TGTGCCACCCCTACAGGGAACGGAAACTATGGCTACACCTTC
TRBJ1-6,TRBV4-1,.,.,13,CASSQEWGAPLHF,TGCGCCAGCAGCCAAGAGTGGGGGGCACCCCTCCACTTT
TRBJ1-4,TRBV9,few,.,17,CASSVGLGTATNEKLFF,TGTGCCAGCAGCGTAGGCTTGGGCACAGCAACTAATGAAAAACTGTTTTTT
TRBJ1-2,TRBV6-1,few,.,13,CASSLQRGGGYTF,TGTGCCAGCAGTTTGCAAAGGGGCGGTGGCTACACCTTC
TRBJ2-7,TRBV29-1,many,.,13,CSVYKDTSYEQYF,TGCAGCGTTTATAAGGACACGAGCTACGAGCAGTACTTC
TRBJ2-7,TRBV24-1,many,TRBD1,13,CATSDGQGGKQYF,TGTGCCACCAGTGATGGACAGGGCGGCAAGCAGTACTTC
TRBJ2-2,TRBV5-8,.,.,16,CASSLRRDSNTGELFF,TGTGCCAGCAGCTTGAGAAGAGATTCGAACACCGGGGAGCTGTTTTTT
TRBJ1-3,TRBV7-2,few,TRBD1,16,CASTIGTVSSGNTIYF,TGTGCCAGCACCATCGGGACAGTCAGCTCTGGAAACACCATATATTTT
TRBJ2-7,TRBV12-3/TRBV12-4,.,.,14,CASSVSSASYEQYF,TGTGCCAGCAGTGTCAGCTCCGCGTCCTACGAGCAGTACTTC
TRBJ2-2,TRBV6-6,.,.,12,CASSVPTGELFF,TGTGCCAGCAGTGTCCCCACCGGGGAGCTGTTTTTT
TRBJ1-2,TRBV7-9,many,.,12,CASSGGLAGYTF,TGTGCCAGCAGCGGTGGGTTGGCTGGCTACACCTTC
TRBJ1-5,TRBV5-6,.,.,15,CASSDGQLSNQPQHF,TGTGCCAGCAGCGACGGACAGCTTAGCAATCAGCCCCAGCATTTT
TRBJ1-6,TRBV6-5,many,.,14,CASSQTGWNSPLHF,TGTGCCAGCAGCCAAACAGGGTGGAATTCACCCCTCCACTTT
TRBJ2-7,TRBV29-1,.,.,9,CSVGAEQYF,TGCAGCGTGGGGGCCGAGCAGTACTTC
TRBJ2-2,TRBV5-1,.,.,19,CASSPTFRDPLGNTGELFF,TGCGCCAGCAGCCCAACCTTCCGGGACCCACTAGGGAACACCGGGGAGCTGTTTTTT
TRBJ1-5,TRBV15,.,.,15,CATSMGDLGDQPQHF,TGTGCCACCAGCATGGGCGACCTGGGAGATCAGCCCCAGCATTTT
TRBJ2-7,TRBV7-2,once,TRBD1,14,CASSPGQDLLEQYF,TGTGCCAGCAGCCCAGGACAGGATCTCCTCGAGCAGTACTTC
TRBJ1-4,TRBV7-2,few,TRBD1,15,CASSLRDRVNEKLFF,TGTGCCAGCAGCCTCCGGGACAGGGTAAATGAAAAACTGTTTTTT